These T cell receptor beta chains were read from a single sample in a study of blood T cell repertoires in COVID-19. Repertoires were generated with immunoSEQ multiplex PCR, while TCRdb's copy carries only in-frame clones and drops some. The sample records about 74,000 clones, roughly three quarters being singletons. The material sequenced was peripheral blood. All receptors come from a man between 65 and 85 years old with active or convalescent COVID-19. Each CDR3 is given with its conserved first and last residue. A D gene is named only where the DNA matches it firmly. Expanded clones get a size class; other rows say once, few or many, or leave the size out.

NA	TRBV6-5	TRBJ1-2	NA	TGTGCCAGCAGGGACAGAGGGGGCTACACCTTC	CASRDRGGYTF
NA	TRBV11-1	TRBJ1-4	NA	TGTGCCAGCAGTCGGGTGGCAACTAATGAAAAACTGTTTTTT	CASSRVATNEKLFF
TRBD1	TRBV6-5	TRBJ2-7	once	TGTGCCAGCCGGTTTCCGGGACAGCAATACGAGCAGTACTTC	CASRFPGQQYEQYF
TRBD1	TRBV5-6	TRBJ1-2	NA	TGTGCCAGCAGCTTCCCCGGGACAGCTAACTATGGCTACACCTTC	CASSFPGTANYGYTF
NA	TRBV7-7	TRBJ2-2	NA	TGTGCTAGCAGCTTATACAGGGATGCGGAGCTGTTTTTT	CASSLYRDAELFF
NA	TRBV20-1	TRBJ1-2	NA	TGCAGTGCCCTGGAGAACGGCTACACCTTC	CSALENGYTF
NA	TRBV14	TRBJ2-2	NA	TGTGCCATCAACCCAGGACACTTGAACACCGGGGAGCTGTTTTTT	CAINPGHLNTGELFF
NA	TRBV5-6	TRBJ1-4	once	TGTGCCAGCAGCCGAAGGCGGGAAAAACTGTTTTTT	CASSRRREKLFF
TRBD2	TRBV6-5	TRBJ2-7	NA	TGTGCCAGCAGTTACTCGAAACGGGGGGGACTTTACGAGCAGTACTTC	CASSYSKRGGLYEQYF
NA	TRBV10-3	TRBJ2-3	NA	TGTGCCATCAAGGACGGGGGGCCAGATACGCAGTATTTT	CAIKDGGPDTQYF
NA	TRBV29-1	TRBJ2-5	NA	TGCAGCGCCACTGGGGCCCTAGAGACCCAGTACTTC	CSATGALETQYF
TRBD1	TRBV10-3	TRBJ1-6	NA	TGTGCCATCAGTGAAACAGGGGTCATAGATTCACCCCTCCACTTT	CAISETGVIDSPLHF
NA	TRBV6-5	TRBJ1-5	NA	TGTGCCAGCCTAGGGGGGGTTAGCAATCAGCCCCAGCATTTT	CASLGGVSNQPQHF
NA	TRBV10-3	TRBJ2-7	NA	TGTGCCATCCGGGGGGGCGGGGACAGCTCCTACGAGCAGTACTTC	CAIRGGGDSSYEQYF
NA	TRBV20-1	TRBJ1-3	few	TGCAGTGCTAGTCACAGTGCAGGAAACACCATATATTTT	CSASHSAGNTIYF
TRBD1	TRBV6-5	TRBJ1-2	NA	TGTGCCAGCAAACTCTACAGGGGGCACTCCGGAAACACCTTC	CASKLYRGHSGNTF
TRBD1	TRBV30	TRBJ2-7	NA	TGTGCCTGGACGCCAGGGACAGGGGCCGGAGAGCAGTACTTC	CAWTPGTGAGEQYF
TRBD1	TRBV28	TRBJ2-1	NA	TGTGCCAGCAGTCAGCCGGACAGGGGTGGGCAGTTCTTC	CASSQPDRGGQFF
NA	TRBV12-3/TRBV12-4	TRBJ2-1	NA	TGTGCCAGCAGTTTTTCCCTACATGAGCAGTTCTTC	CASSFSLHEQFF
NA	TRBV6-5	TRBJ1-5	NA	TGTGCCGCCGCCATTCAGCGAAATCAGCCCCAGCATTTT	CAAAIQRNQPQHF
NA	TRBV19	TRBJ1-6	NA	TGTGCCAGTTCCTCGGGGGACGTATATAATTCACCCCTCCACTTT	CASSSGDVYNSPLHF
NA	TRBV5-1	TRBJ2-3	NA	TGCGCCAGCAGCTTGGTAGGGGGGGCCCAAATCACAGATACGCAGTATTTT	CASSLVGGAQITDTQYF
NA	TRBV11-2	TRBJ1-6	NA	TGTGCCAGCAGCTTCGTGCAGGGAGGGAATTCACCCCTCCACTTT	CASSFVQGGNSPLHF
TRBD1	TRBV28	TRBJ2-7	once	TGTGCCAGCAGTTTAGCAGGGGGCGGCGGCGAGCAGTACTTC	CASSLAGGGGEQYF
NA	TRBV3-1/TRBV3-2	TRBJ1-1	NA	TGTGCCAGCAGCCAAGATAGCAGCTGGAACACTGAAGCTTTCTTT	CASSQDSSWNTEAFF
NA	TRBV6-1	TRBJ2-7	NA	TGTGCCAGCAGTGGGGGACCCGACTACCAGGGGCCGAGCGGGCAGTACTTC	CASSGGPDYQGPSGQYF
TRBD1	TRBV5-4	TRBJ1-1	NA	TGTGCCAGCAGCTTGGGTGGCCTGACAGGGATCACTGAAGCTTTCTTT	CASSLGGLTGITEAFF
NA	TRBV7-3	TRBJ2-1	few	TGTGCCAGCAGCTTAAGTGGGGCGGGATTCGGTGAGCAGTTCTTC	CASSLSGAGFGEQFF
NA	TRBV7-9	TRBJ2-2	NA	TGTGCCAGCAGCTTAGGGGGTAGCGGGAACACCGGGGAGCTGTTTTTT	CASSLGGSGNTGELFF
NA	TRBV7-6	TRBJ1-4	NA	TGTGCCAGCAGCTCGCAAACCAGGACAACTAATGAAAAACTGTTTTTT	CASSSQTRTTNEKLFF
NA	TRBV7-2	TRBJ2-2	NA	TGTGCCAGCAGCTTTATGCCAGGGGCAGGAACCGGGGAGCTGTTTTTT	CASSFMPGAGTGELFF
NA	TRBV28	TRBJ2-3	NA	TGTGCCAGCAACCGAGGGCCAGATACGCAGTATTTT	CASNRGPDTQYF
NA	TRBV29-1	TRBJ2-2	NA	TGCAGCGCCCAGGTGGCCGGGGAGCTGTTTTTT	CSAQVAGELFF
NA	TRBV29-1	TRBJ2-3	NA	TGCAGCGCGAGATTAGACACGGCTGGATCGGATACGCAGTATTTT	CSARLDTAGSDTQYF
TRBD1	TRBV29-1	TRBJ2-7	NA	TGCAGCGTTAGGGGGATCCGGGACAGCTACGAGCAGTACTTC	CSVRGIRDSYEQYF
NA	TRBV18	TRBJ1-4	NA	TGTGCCAGCTCCCCTGGAGAGGGCATTTATGAAAAACTGTTTTTT	CASSPGEGIYEKLFF
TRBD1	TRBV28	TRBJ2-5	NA	TGTGCCAGCAGTTCCAGACAGGGGGCGGGAGAGACCCAGTACTTC	CASSSRQGAGETQYF
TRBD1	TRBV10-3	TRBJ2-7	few	TGTGCCATCAGTGATTCGACAGGGGACGAGCAGTACTTC	CAISDSTGDEQYF
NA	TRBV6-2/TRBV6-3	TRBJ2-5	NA	TGTGCCAGCAGTTACTCGGAGGGGACCCAGTACTTC	CASSYSEGTQYF
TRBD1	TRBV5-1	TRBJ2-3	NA	TGCGCCAGCAGCTCCCCAGGGGGCCCAGATACGCAGTATTTT	CASSSPGGPDTQYF
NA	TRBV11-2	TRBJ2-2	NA	TGTGCCAGCAGGGGAGGAGTTTCGGGTTTGGGGGAGCTGTTTTTT	CASRGGVSGLGELFF
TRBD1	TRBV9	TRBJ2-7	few	TGTGCCAGCAGCGAGGGACAGGAGAGTATCCACGAGCAGTACTTC	CASSEGQESIHEQYF
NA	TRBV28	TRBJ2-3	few	TGTGCCAGCAGTTTCGCAGATACGCAGTATTTT	CASSFADTQYF
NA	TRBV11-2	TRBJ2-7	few	TGTGCCAGCAGCCTGGGGCCCGCCTACGAGCAGTACTTC	CASSLGPAYEQYF
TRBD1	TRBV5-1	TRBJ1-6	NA	TGCGCCAGCAGCTTGGCCAGGGGGACCTATAATTCACCCCTCCACTTT	CASSLARGTYNSPLHF
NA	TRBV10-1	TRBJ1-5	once	TGCGCCACCAAAAACATATATCAGGGGAATCAGCCCCAGCATTTT	CATKNIYQGNQPQHF